This TCR beta chain was identified in a study of OX40 agonist ivuxolimab in advanced cancers. For the study at large: Participants averaged about 66 years of age (range about 23 to 90) and were 82.7% male.

Baseline, cycle 4 day 1, and cycle 7 day 1 were the blood sampling points. On this clone: Antigen unknown.

V was pared by 0 bases and J by 11 bases, with 10 bases between. CDR1 MNHEY and CDR2 SVGAGI come from the germline V gene. CDR3 length: 13 residues. Study-level points and caveats: It was also the case that some nonresponders had low normalized T-cell clonal expansion. Partial responders receiving 0.1-3.0 mg/kg showed among the lowest clonal expansion.

The table came from immunoSEQ multiplex PCR; TCRdb's copy has only in-frame clones and leaves some out. The sample carries roughly 60,000 clones, approximately 86% recorded once. The sample consisted of CD4+ or CD8+ T cells sorted from blood, taken in a trial of the OX40 agonist ivuxolimab. The TCR originated in an adult with an advanced solid tumor such as melanoma, head and neck, liver or kidney cancer. The chain recombines TRBV6-5 with TRBJ1-4; D is ambiguous. The CDR3 reads CASSYSIGGKLFF. For the CDR3, the DNA is TGTGCCAGCAGTTACTCGATCGGCGGGAAACTGTTTTTT.